This T cell receptor beta chain comes out of a study of T cell changes during pregnancy in multiple sclerosis. Per the germline V gene, CDR1 is ENHRY and CDR2 is SYGVKD. Trimming cost V 0 bases and J 5 bases; bases outside gene matches: 2. This CDR3 is 15 amino acids long. The method was immunoSEQ multiplex PCR; TCRdb's version includes in-frame clones alone and lacks a portion of them. The sample consists of some 70,000 clones, roughly nine tenths of them appearing once. This rearrangement joins TRBV10-3 to TRBJ2-3, with TRBD2 identical over 10 bases. The sample here was CD8+ T cells from peripheral blood mononuclear cells, taken before pregnancy. The clonotype comes from a female donor with multiple sclerosis, enrolled in a pregnancy study. This CDR3 reads CAISESSSGGDTQYF. CDR3 nucleotides: TGTGCCATCAGTGAGTCCTCTAGCGGGGGAGATACGCAGTATTTT.